The T cell receptor (beta chain) described here comes from a study of T cell changes during pregnancy in multiple sclerosis. The ends lost 9 bases at V and 6 bases at J; junction bases unmatched: 16. CDR1 and CDR2 from the germline V gene are MGHDK and SYGVNS. The CDR3 extends over 15 amino acids. The table came from immunoSEQ multiplex PCR; TCRdb's copy has only in-frame clones and leaves some out. Here the sample spans 65,000 to 85,000 clones, approximately 91% being singletons. This chain joins TRBV25-1 and TRBJ1-1, with 7 bases identical to TRBD1. Sequencing used peripheral blood, obtained in the third trimester of pregnancy. The sequence came from a female donor with multiple sclerosis, enrolled in a pregnancy study. The CDR3 DNA reads as TGTGCCAGAAACACGGGGACAGCTTTTGGCGCTGAAGCTTTCTTT. Translating it yields CARNTGTAFGAEAFF.